The rows below give T cell receptor beta chains drawn from one sample of a study of T-cell memory formation after mild COVID-19. In TCRdb, the 5' RACE reads were re-called with MiXCR into one record per CDR3 protein. Of fewer than 200,000 distinct CDR3 sequences in the sample, over 20% are singletons; the top ten hold under 25%. Sequencing was carried out using PBMCs or a T cell subset sorted from them (not recorded which). All receptors derive from an adult woman who had mild COVID-19 (a few samples of this study predate the infection). Cell type and time point are not known. CDR3s include the opening cysteine and the closing phenylalanine or tryptophan. Fields, in order: V gene, D gene, clone size, CDR3 length, J gene, CDR3 protein, CDR3 DNA. A D gene is named only where the DNA matches it firmly. A clone size is listed for some rows: how often the clone was seen (once, few, many), or a class if it is expanded.

TRBV2,TRBD1,few,14,TRBJ1-5,CASGGRGLSQPQHF,TGTGCCAGCGGTGGCAGGGGGTTATCTCAGCCCCAGCATTTT
TRBV7-9,-,-,15,TRBJ1-1,CASSLYNGMNTEAFF,TGTGCCAGCAGCTTATACAACGGCATGAACACTGAAGCTTTCTTT
TRBV4-2,TRBD2,few,17,TRBJ2-5,CASSPEVASGGSETQYF,TGTGCCAGCAGCCCCGAAGTGGCTAGCGGGGGATCAGAGACCCAGTACTTC
TRBV15,TRBD1,few,14,TRBJ2-2,CATRKGASAGELFF,TGTGCCACCAGGAAGGGGGCGTCCGCCGGGGAGCTGTTTTTT
TRBV4-1,-,-,16,TRBJ2-3,CASSQAVRGPTDTQYF,TGCGCCAGCAGCCAAGCGGTGCGGGGGCCCACAGATACGCAGTATTTT
TRBV6-2/TRBV6-3,-,-,15,TRBJ2-7,CASSSLTGFRYEQYF,TGTGCCAGCAGTTCCTTGACAGGATTTAGGTACGAGCAGTACTTC
TRBV5-6,-,-,16,TRBJ1-2,CASSGGDKGFSYGYTF,TGTGCCAGCAGCGGGGGGGACAAAGGCTTCAGTTATGGCTACACCTTC
TRBV7-3,TRBD1,few,15,TRBJ2-3,CASSPWTGKTDTQYF,TGTGCCAGCAGCCCCTGGACAGGGAAGACAGATACGCAGTATTTT
TRBV5-8,-,-,13,TRBJ2-7,CASSLVAAYEQYF,TGTGCCAGCAGCTTGGTAGCCGCCTACGAGCAGTACTTC
TRBV11-2,-,few,16,TRBJ2-1,CASSLVVSEAYNEQFF,TGTGCCAGCAGCTTAGTTGTTAGCGAAGCCTACAATGAGCAGTTCTTC
TRBV24-1,-,few,17,TRBJ2-3,CATAGTTDPHHGDTQYF,TGTGCCACAGCCGGGACCACCGATCCCCACCACGGAGATACGCAGTATTTT
TRBV9,-,-,13,TRBJ1-5,CASLQLPNQPQHF,TGTGCCAGCCTACAGCTCCCTAACCAGCCCCAGCATTTT
TRBV12-3/TRBV12-4,TRBD2,-,17,TRBJ2-2,CASSPTPRGGDTGELFF,TGTGCCAGCAGTCCCACTCCGCGGGGGGGCGACACCGGGGAGCTGTTTTTT
TRBV4-1,-,-,18,TRBJ1-5,CASSQPLEGVYSNQPQHF,TGCGCCAGCAGCCAACCCCTCGAGGGAGTATATAGCAATCAGCCCCAGCATTTT
TRBV7-3,-,-,14,TRBJ1-1,CASSSSGTGTEAFF,TGTGCCAGCAGCTCTTCCGGGACGGGGACTGAAGCTTTCTTT
TRBV7-9,-,few,17,TRBJ1-6,CASSFTISGDSRSPLHF,TGTGCCAGCAGCTTTACCATCTCAGGGGATAGTCGATCACCCCTCCACTTT
TRBV6-2/TRBV6-3,-,-,19,TRBJ2-2,CASSYLSFARGERHGELFF,TGTGCCAGCAGTTACTTGAGTTTTGCTCGGGGAGAGAGGCACGGGGAGCTGTTTTTT
TRBV5-8,-,few,13,TRBJ2-7,CASSLDIAYEQYF,TGTGCCAGCAGCTTAGACATAGCCTACGAGCAGTACTTC
TRBV4-3,-,few,14,TRBJ2-5,CASSQQRLWGTQYF,TGCGCCAGCAGCCAACAAAGACTCTGGGGGACCCAGTACTTC
TRBV7-9,-,few,17,TRBJ2-6,CASSFGPQASGANVLTF,TGTGCCAGCAGCTTTGGACCCCAAGCCTCTGGGGCCAACGTCCTGACTTTC
TRBV4-3,-,-,20,TRBJ2-4,CASSQDRGRGVPAAKNIQYF,TGCGCCAGCAGCCAAGATCGAGGCAGGGGGGTACCCGCCGCCAAAAACATTCAGTACTTC
TRBV5-1,-,-,12,TRBJ2-7,CASSLLSDEQYF,TGCGCCAGCAGCTTGTTGTCAGACGAGCAGTACTTC